This T cell receptor (beta chain) was identified during a study of blood T cell repertoires in COVID-19. V lost 2 bases, J lost 7 bases, and 9 bases stayed unmatched. This CDR3 contains 16 residues. Germline CDR1 SGHTA, CDR2 FQGTGA. Sequencing used immunoSEQ multiplex PCR; TCRdb keeps in-frame clones, though not all of them. Altogether approximately 200,000 clones are present, about 87% being singletons, with the ten largest covering approximately 1.6%. This clone occurred once. The receptor's source is a man in his sixties or seventies with acute or convalescent COVID-19. What was sequenced was peripheral blood. V gene TRBV7-3 combines with J gene TRBJ2-1, with 9 nucleotides matching TRBD2. The CDR3 loop is CASSLWGGRARNEQFF. CDR3 coding DNA: TGTGCCAGCAGCTTATGGGGCGGGAGGGCCAGAAATGAGCAGTTCTTC.